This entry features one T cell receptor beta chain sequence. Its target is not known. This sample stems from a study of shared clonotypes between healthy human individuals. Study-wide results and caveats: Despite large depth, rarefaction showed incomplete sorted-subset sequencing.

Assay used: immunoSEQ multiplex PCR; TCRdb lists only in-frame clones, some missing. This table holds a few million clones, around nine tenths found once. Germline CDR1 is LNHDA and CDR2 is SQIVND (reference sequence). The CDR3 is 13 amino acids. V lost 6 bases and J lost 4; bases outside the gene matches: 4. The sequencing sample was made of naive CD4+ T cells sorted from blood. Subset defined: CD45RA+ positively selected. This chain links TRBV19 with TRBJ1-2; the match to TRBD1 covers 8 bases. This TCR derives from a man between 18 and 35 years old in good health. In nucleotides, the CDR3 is TGTGCCAGTAGCCGGGACAGGTCCTATGGCTACACCTTC. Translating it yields CASSRDRSYGYTF.